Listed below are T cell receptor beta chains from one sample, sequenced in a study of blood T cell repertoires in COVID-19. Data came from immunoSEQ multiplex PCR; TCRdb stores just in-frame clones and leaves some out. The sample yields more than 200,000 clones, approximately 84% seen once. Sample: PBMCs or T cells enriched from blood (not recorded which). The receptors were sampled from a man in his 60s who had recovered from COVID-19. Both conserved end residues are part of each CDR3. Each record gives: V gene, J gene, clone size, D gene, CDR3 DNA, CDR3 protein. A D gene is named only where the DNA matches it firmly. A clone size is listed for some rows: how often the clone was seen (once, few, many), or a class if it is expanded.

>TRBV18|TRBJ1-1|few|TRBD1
TGTGCCAGCTCACGGGGGGACAGTAGCACTGAAGCTTTCTTT
CASSRGDSSTEAFF
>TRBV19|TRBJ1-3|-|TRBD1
TGTGCCAGTAGTGTCGGGACAGCTCCTGGAAACACCATATATTTT
CASSVGTAPGNTIYF
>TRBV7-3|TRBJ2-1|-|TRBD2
TGTGCCAGCAGCTTATCTAGCGGGGACTACAATGAGCAGTTCTTC
CASSLSSGDYNEQFF
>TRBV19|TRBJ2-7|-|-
TGTGCCAGTAGTACTGACGGCGGGCTATACGAGCAGTACTTC
CASSTDGGLYEQYF
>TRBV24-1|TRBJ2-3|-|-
TGTGCCACCAGTGACCCAGCAGGGAGGACCCAAGGTAGCACAGATACGCAGTATTTT
CATSDPAGRTQGSTDTQYF
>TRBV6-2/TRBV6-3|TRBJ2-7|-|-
TGTGCCAGCAGCCGTGCAGGGCCCGGCTACGAGCAGTACTTC
CASSRAGPGYEQYF
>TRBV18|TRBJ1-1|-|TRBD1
TGTGCCAGCTCACAGGGACAGGGTGAAGCTTTCTTT
CASSQGQGEAFF
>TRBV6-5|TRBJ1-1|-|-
TGTGCCAGCAGTCCGGGATGGGTCACTGAAGCTTTCTTT
CASSPGWVTEAFF
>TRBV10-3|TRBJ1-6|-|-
TGTGCCATCAGTGAGTCCGAAGGGGGAGAGAATTCACCCCTCCACTTT
CAISESEGGENSPLHF
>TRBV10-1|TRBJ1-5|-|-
TGCGCCAGCAGTGTCAGGGCAGATTATAGCAATCAGCCCCAGCATTTT
CASSVRADYSNQPQHF
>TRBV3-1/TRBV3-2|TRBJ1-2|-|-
TGTGCCAGCAGCCAAGCTGGGACCCCAAAGGGAGGCTATGGCTACACCTTC
CASSQAGTPKGGYGYTF
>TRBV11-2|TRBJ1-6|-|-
TGTGCCAGCAGCTTAGATCTAAACGATTCACCCCTCCACTTT
CASSLDLNDSPLHF
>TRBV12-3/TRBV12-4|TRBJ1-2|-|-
TGTGCCAGCAGTTTAGACGTCGGCTATGGCTACACCTTC
CASSLDVGYGYTF
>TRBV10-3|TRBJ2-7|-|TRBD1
TGTGCCATCCGCTCGGACAGGGGCTCCTACGAGCAGTACTTC
CAIRSDRGSYEQYF
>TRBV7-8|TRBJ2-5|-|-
TGTGCCAGCAGCCCCTTGACAGGCATAGAGACCCAGTACTTC
CASSPLTGIETQYF
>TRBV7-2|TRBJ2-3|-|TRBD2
TGTGCCAGCAGCTTACGGCCTAGCGGGGGTTTAGATACGCAGTATTTT
CASSLRPSGGLDTQYF
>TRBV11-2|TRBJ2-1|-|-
TGTGCCAGCAGCCCACGACGAGCGAATCCCGAGCAGTTCTTC
CASSPRRANPEQFF
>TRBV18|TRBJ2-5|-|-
TGTGCCAGCTCACTAAGACAGGAAAAGACCCAGTACTTC
CASSLRQEKTQYF
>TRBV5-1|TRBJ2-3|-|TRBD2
TGCGCCAGCAGCTTAAGCGGGGGTATATACACAGATACGCAGTATTTT
CASSLSGGIYTDTQYF
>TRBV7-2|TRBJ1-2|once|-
TGTGCCAGCAGCCCGGTGGGGGGTATGGGCTATGGCTACACCTTC
CASSPVGGMGYGYTF
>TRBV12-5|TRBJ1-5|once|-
TGTGCTAGTGGTTTTCAGATTAATCAGCCCCAGCATTTT
CASGFQINQPQHF
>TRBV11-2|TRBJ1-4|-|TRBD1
TGTGCCAGCAGCCAGCGACAGGGTAATGAAAAACTGTTTTTT
CASSQRQGNEKLFF
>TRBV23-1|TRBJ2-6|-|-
TGCGCCAGCAACAGGGCCTCTGGGGCCAACGTCCTGACTTTC
CASNRASGANVLTF
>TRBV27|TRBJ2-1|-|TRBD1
TGTGCCAGCAGGGTGGGACAGGGGTCCTACAATGAGCAGTTCTTC
CASRVGQGSYNEQFF
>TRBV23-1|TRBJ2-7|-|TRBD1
TGCGCCATCAACCGGGACAGCTCCTACGAGCAGTACTTC
CAINRDSSYEQYF
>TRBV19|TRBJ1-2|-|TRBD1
TGTGCCAGTACCGTACAGGGGGCCGAGGGCTACACCTTC
CASTVQGAEGYTF
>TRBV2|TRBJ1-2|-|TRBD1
TGTGCCAGCAGTGAGCCACAGGGGACCTCTCTCTATGGCTACACCTTC
CASSEPQGTSLYGYTF
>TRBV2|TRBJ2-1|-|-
TGTGCCAGCACAGGGGCCTCCTACAATGAGCAGTTCTTC
CASTGASYNEQFF
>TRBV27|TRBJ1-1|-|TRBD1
TGTGCCAGCAGTCCCAAACAGGGGGTTTTTGAAGCTTTCTTT
CASSPKQGVFEAFF
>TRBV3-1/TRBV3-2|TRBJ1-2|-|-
TGTGCCAGCAGCCAACCCGGGGGAGTTAACTATGGCTACACCTTC
CASSQPGGVNYGYTF
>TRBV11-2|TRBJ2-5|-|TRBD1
TGTGCCAGCAGCTTCAACAGGGGCGGCTTTGACCAGTACTTC
CASSFNRGGFDQYF
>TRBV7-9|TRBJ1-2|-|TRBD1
TGTGCCAGCAGCTTAGTGACAGGGGAATCTAACTATGGCTACACCTTC
CASSLVTGESNYGYTF
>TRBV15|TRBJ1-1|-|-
TGTGCCACCAGCTTTTCGGACAGGAACACTGAAGCTTTCTTT
CATSFSDRNTEAFF
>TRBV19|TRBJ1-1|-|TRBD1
TGTGCCAGTAGTTTCACCGGGACAGGCATGAACACTGAAGCTTTCTTT
CASSFTGTGMNTEAFF
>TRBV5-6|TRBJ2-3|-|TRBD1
TGTGCCAGCAGCCCCATTCCGGGACAGAGCCCGACCCAGGTAGATACGCAGTATTTT
CASSPIPGQSPTQVDTQYF
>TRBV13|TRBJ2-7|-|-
TGTGCCAGCAGCTTACTATATTACCGGGACTCACCTAGTGAGCAGTACTTC
CASSLLYYRDSPSEQYF
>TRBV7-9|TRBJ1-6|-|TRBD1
TGTGCCAGCAGCCGTTCACAAACGGGGACAGGGAGCTCACCCCTCCACTTT
CASSRSQTGTGSSPLHF
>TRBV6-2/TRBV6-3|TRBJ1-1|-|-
TGTGCCAGCAGTCTACGAGCAGGGGAAGCTTTCTTT
CASSLRAGEAFF
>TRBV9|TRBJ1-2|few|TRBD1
TGTGCCAGCAGCGGGACAGGGGCCAACTATGGCTACACCTTC
CASSGTGANYGYTF
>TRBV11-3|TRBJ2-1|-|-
TGTGCCAGCAGCTTAGACGGGAATGAGCAGTTCTTC
CASSLDGNEQFF
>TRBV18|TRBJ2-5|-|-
TGTGCCAGCTCACTACAGGACGGGGAGACCCAGTACTTC
CASSLQDGETQYF
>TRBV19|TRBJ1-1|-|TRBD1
TGTGCCAGTAGTCACGACAGGGCCCTGAACACTGAAGCTTTCTTT
CASSHDRALNTEAFF
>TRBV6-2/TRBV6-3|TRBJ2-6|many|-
TGTGCCAGCAGTTACTCCAGCTCTGGGGCCAACGTCCTGACTTTC
CASSYSSSGANVLTF
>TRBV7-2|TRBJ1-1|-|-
TGTGCCAGCAGCTCACAGGGCAGGACTGAAGCTTTCTTT
CASSSQGRTEAFF
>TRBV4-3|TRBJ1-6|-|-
TGCGCCAGCAGCCAAGACTCCCTGGGCGAATCACCCCTCCACTTT
CASSQDSLGESPLHF
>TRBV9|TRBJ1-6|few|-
TGTGCCAGCAGCGTAGCGGACACCTATAATTCACCCCTCCACTTT
CASSVADTYNSPLHF
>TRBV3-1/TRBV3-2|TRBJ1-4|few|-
TGTGCCAGCAGCCAAGGAACTTATGAAAAACTGTTTTTT
CASSQGTYEKLFF
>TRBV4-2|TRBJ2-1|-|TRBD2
TGTGCCAGCAGCCAAGATTTAGCGGGGGGGCCCAATGAGCAGTTCTTC
CASSQDLAGGPNEQFF
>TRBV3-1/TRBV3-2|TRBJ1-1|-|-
TGTGCCAGCAGCCACCGGGAGGTCACTGAAGCTTTCTTT
CASSHREVTEAFF
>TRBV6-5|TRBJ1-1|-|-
TGTGCCAGCAGATTCAAGACAGGGAACACTGAAGCTTTCTTT
CASRFKTGNTEAFF
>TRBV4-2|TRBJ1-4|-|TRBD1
TGTGCCAGCAGCCAAGGGTCCGGGACAGAGCCAACTAATGAAAAACTGTTTTTT
CASSQGSGTEPTNEKLFF
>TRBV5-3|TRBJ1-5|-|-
TGTGCCAGAAGCCGAGCGGGCCCCAATCAGCCCCAGCATTTT
CARSRAGPNQPQHF
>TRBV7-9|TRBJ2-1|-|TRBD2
TGTGCCAGCAGCGCCGGACTAGCGGGTATTTACAATGAGCAGTTCTTC
CASSAGLAGIYNEQFF
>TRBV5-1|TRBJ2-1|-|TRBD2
TGCGCCAGCAGCATTAGCGGGGGGGCGGACAATGAGCAGTTCTTC
CASSISGGADNEQFF
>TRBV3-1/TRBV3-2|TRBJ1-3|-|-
TGTGCCAGCAGCCAGAGGGATTCTGGAAACACCATATATTTT
CASSQRDSGNTIYF
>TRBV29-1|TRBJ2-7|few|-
TGCAGCGTTCAGGACAGCCACCCCTACGAGCAGTACTTC
CSVQDSHPYEQYF
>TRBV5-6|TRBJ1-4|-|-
TGTGCCAGCAGCCGCACAGTTAATGAAAAACTGTTTTTT
CASSRTVNEKLFF
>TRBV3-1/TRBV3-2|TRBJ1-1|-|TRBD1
TGTGCCAGCAGCCAAGGGACAGGGGGCGGGAACACTGAAGCTTTCTTT
CASSQGTGGGNTEAFF
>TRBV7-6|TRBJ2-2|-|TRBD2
TGTGCCAGCGGGCCAGCGGGGGGGCTTGGTACCGGGGAGCTGTTTTTT
CASGPAGGLGTGELFF
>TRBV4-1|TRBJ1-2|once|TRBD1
TGCGCCAGCAGCCAAGATGGAAGGGGGCGCTTCTATGGCTACACCTTC
CASSQDGRGRFYGYTF